This TCR beta chain is from a study of T cell repertoires in cytomegalovirus infection. TCRdb passed the reads through MiXCR, listing each CDR3 protein once. The data hold fewer than 250,000 distinct CDR3 sequences, with approximately 22% observed a single time. The CDR3 loop spans 17 amino acids. Germline V gene sequence: CDR1 MDHEN, CDR2 SYDVKM. The ends lost 6 bases at V and 1 base at J; junction bases unmatched: 12. This rearrangement joins TRBV28 to TRBJ2-3; 8 nucleotides match TRBD2. This TCR was sampled from a human donor in good health (CMV status not recorded). Some clones in this sample may be carry-over from other donors' samples. Sequencing was done on a sample of CD8+ T cells from PBMCs. The CDR3 nucleotides are TGTGCCAGCAGCCTTTACGGGAGCGGGGGCCGCACAGATACGCAGTATTTT. It codes for CASSLYGSGGRTDTQYF.